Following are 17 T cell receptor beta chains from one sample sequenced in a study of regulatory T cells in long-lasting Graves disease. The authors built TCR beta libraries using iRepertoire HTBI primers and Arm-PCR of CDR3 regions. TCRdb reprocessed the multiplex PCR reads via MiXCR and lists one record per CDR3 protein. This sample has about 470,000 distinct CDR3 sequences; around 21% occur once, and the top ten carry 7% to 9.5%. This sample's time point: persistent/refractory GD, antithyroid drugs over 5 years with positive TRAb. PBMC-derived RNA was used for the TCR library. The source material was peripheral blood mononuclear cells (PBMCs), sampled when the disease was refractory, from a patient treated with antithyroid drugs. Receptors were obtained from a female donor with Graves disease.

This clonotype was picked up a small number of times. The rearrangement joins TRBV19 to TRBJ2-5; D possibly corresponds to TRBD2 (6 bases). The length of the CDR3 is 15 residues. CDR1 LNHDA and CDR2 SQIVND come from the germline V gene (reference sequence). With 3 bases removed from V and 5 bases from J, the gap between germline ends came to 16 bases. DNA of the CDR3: TGTGCCAGTAGTATTAGGCCAGGGAGGATGGAGACCCAGTACTTC. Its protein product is CASSIRPGRMETQYF.

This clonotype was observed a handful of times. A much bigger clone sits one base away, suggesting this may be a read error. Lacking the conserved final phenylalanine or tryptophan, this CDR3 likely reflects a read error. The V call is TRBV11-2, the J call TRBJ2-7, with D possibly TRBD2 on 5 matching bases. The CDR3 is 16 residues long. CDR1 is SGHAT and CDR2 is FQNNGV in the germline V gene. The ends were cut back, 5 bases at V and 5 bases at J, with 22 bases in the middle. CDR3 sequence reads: CASSAVWPSNSDEQYL. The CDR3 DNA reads TGTGCCAGCAGCGCTGTGTGGCCCTCTAATAGCGACGAGCAGTACCTC.

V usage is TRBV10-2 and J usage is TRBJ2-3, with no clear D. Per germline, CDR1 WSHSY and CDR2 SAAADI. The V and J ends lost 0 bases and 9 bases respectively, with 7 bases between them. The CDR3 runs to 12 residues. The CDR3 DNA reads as TGCGCCAGCAGTGAGTCCAAGGAGACGCAGTATTTT. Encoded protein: CASSESKETQYF.

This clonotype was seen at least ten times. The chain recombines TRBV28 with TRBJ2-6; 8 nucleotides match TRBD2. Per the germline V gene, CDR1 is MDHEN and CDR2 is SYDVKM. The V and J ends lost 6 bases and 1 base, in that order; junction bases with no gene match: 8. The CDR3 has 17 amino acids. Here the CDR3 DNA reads TGTGCCAGCAGGTCAGGAGCGGGAGCGTCTGGGGCCAACGTCCTGACTTTC. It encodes CASRSGAGASGANVLTF.

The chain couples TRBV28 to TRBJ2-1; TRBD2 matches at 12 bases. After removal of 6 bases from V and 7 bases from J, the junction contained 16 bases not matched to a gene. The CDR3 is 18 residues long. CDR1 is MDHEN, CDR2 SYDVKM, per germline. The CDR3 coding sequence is TGTGCCAGCAGGGACCGACCCCGACTAGCGGGAGTGCGGAATGAGCAGTTCTTC. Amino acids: CASRDRPRLAGVRNEQFF.

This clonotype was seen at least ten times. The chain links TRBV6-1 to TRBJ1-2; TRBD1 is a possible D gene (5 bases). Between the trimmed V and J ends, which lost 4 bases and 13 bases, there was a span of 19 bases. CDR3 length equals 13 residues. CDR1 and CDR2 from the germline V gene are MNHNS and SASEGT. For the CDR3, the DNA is TGTGCCAGCAGTGGAATGGGACCGCGCTTTCCCACCTTC. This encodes CASSGMGPRFPTF.

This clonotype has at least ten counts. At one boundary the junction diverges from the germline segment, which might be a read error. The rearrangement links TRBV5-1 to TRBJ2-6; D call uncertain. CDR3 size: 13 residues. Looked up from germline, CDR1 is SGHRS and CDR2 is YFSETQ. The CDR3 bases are TGTGCCAGCAGCGTCTCTGGGGCCAACGTCCTGACTTTC. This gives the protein CASSVSGANVLTF.

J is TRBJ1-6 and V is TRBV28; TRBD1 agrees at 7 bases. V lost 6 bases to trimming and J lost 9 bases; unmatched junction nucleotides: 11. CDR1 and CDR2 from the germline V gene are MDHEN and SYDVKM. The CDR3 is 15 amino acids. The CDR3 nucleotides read TGTGCCAGCAGACTACCCCAGGGGGGGGTTTCACCCCTCCACTTT. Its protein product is CASRLPQGGVSPLHF.

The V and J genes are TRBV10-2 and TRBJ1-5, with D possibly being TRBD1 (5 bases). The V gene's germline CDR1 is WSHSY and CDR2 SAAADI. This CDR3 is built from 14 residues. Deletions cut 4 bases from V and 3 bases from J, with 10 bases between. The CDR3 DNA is TGCGCCAGCAGTGGCGGGGCTACCAATCAGCCCCAGCATTTT. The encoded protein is CASSGGATNQPQHF.

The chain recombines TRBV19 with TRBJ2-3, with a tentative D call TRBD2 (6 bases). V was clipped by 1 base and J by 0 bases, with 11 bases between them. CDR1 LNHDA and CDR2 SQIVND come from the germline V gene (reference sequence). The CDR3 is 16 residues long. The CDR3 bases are TGTGCCAGTAGTATAGGACTAGGGCTCAGCACAGATACGCAGTATTTT. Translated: CASSIGLGLSTDTQYF.

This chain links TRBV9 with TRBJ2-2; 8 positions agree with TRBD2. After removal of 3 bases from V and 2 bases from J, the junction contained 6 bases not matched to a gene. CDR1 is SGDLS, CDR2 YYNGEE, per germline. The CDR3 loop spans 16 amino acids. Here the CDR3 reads CASSGTSGPNTGELFF. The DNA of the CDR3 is TGTGCCAGCAGCGGAACTAGCGGACCCAACACCGGGGAGCTGTTTTTT.

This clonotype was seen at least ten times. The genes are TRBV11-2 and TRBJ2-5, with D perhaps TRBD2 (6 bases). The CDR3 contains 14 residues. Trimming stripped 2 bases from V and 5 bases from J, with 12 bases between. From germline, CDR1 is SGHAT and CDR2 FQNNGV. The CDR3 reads CASSLTGVRETQYF. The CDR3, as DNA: TGTGCCAGCAGCTTAACGGGAGTTAGGGAGACCCAGTACTTC.

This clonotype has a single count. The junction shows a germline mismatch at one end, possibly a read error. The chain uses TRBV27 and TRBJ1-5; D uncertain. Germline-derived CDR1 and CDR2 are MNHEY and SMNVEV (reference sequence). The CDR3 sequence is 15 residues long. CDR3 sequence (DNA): TGTGCCGGCAGTTTAATCGGGAATAGCAATCAGCCCCAGCATTTT. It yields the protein CAGSLIGNSNQPQHF.

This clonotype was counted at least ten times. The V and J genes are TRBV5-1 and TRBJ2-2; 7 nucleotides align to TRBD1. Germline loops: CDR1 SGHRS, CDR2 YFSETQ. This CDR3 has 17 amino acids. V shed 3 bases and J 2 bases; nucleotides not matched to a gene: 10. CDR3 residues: CASSYLPGTDNTGELFF. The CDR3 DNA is TGCGCCAGCAGCTACCTCCCCGGGACAGATAACACCGGGGAGCTGTTTTTT.

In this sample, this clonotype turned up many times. CDR3 coding DNA: TGTGCCAGCAGCTCCCTGGATTCTGACCTCAATCAGCCCCAGCATTTT. Protein: CASSSLDSDLNQPQHF. This chain joins TRBV27 and TRBJ1-5; D unresolved. The germline gives CDR1 MNHEY, CDR2 SMNVEV (reference sequence). Trimming took off 6 bases at V and 3 bases at J, with 18 bases between the two ends. CDR3 length: 16 residues.

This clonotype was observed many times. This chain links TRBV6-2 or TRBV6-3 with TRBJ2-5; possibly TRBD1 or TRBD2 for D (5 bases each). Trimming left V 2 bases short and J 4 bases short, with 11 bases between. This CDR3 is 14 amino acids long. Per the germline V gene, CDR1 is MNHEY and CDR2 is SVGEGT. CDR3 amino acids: CASSYGGRGETQYF. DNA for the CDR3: TGTGCCAGCAGTTACGGGGGAAGGGGAGAGACCCAGTACTTC.

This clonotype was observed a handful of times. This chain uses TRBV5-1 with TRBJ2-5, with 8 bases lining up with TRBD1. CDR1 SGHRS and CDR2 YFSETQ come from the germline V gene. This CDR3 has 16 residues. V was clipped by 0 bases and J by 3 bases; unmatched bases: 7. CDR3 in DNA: TGCGCCAGCAGCTTGGGGACAGGGTGGTCGGAAGAGACCCAGTACTTC. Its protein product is CASSLGTGWSEETQYF.